Reported below is one TCR beta chain. What it binds is not known. The sample originates from a study of T cell responses to AZD1222 COVID-19 vaccine. Findings of the study overall: Of the AZD1222 recipients, only 5 to 7 were seropositive at baseline. After two AZD1222 doses, spike-specific TCR breadth and depth rose versus day 0.

Data came from immunoSEQ multiplex PCR; TCRdb stores just in-frame clones and leaves some out. The sample includes around 200,000 clones, 80% to 90% of them seen just once. V shed 1 base and J shed 1 base, with 10 bases lying between them. This CDR3 spans 15 amino acids. In germline, CDR1 is SGHKS, CDR2 YYEKEE (reference sequence). The receptor was isolated from an adult in good health. The source material was peripheral blood, sampled on day 0 of AZD1222 vaccination. The chain couples TRBV5-5 to TRBJ2-3; D is possibly TRBD1 (6 bases). The CDR3 DNA follows: TGTGCCAGCAGCTTGCAGGACAGAGGCACAGATACGCAGTATTTT. This codes for CASSLQDRGTDTQYF.